This T cell receptor (beta chain) appears in the sequencing data of a study of blood T cells in healthy people across ages. Through a sample-barcoded 5' primer and a J-beta primer mix, a second PCR was run for about 6 to 11 cycles. TCRdb re-analysed the 5' RACE reads in MiXCR, keeping a single row per CDR3 protein. In the table there are about 1,600,000 distinct CDR3 sequences, around 42% of which are singletons. This clonotype was seen a handful of times. The CDR3 contains 16 residues. The V gene's germline CDR1 is SNHLY and CDR2 FYNNEI. J was trimmed by 0 bases and V by 4 bases; bases with no gene match: 5. Isolated PBMCs totaled at least 6 million in each sample.

The sequencing input was blood. The source of this sequence is a woman under 30 in good health. The V and J genes are TRBV2 and TRBJ1-2; 10 positions match TRBD1. The CDR3 reads CASSGQGALTNYGYTF. CDR3 nucleotide sequence: TGTGCCAGCAGTGGACAGGGGGCACTCACTAACTATGGCTACACCTTC.